This T cell receptor beta chain was sequenced during a study of T cell clonality in common variable immunodeficiency. Study-wide results and caveats: Patient heterogeneity in the CVID cohort limited correlations between repertoire features and clinical complications. Fewer TCRbeta clones were shared among CVID subjects than controls. Compared with healthy controls, CVID subjects showed increased TCRbeta clonality, mostly in about a third.

This clone has at least ten counts. The antigen remains unidentified. The germline gene is not matched at one end of the junction; a read error may be the cause. The sequence runs out 3 residues before the end of the CDR3; the remainder is reconstructed from the germline J gene. Control and CVID samples contributed equal amounts of genomic DNA. The method was immunoSEQ multiplex PCR; TCRdb's version includes in-frame clones alone and lacks a portion of them. This sample has 55,000 or so clones and no singletons, with roughly 0.84% in the ten largest. Germline CDR1 SGHRS, CDR2 YFSETQ. The CDR3 runs to 17 residues.

The chain is built from TRBV5-1 and TRBJ2-2, with 9 bases fitting TRBD1. Source material: peripheral blood mononuclear cells. The source of this sequence is a person aged 18 to 75 in good health. This chain's CDR3 is CASSINAGQGNTGKLFF. The covered CDR3 bases are TGCGCCAGCAGCATAAATGCGGGACAGGGTAACACCGGGAAG. Supplemented by reference TRBV5-1 and TRBJ2-2, the full variable domain reads KAGVTQTPRYLIKTRGQQVTLSCSPISGHRSVSWYQQTPGQGLQFLFEYFSETQRNKGNFPGRFSGRQFSNSRSEMNVSTLELGDSALYLCASSINAGQGNTGKLFFGEGSRLTVL.